This TCR beta chain was identified in a study of metastatic and nonmetastatic thyroid tumors. Study information: The comparison covered peripheral blood and tumor or nodule tissue in malignant and benign thyroid patients. Whole-study results and caveats: A significant increase in TCR beta diversity was reportedly seen in malignant thyroid tumors relative to benign nodules, in blood and tumor.

All patients reached thyroid surgery having received no treatment beforehand. Germline V gives CDR1 MNHEY, CDR2 SVGEGT. This CDR3 is built from 15 residues. As for this clone: Its specificity is not known. The germline gene is not matched at one end of the junction; a read error may be the cause.

Original data processing: Using the CDR3 differences seen across clinicopathological groups, the authors built a distant-metastasis classifier for papillary thyroid cancer, which was meant to discriminate distant-metastatic patients. TCRdb called clones again from the PCR reads with MiXCR. These V and J calls rely on TCRdb rather than the paper's analysis. The sample lists about 22,000 clones, around 18% occurring once. Specimen: adjacent normal tissue. The TCR comes from a male donor with papillary thyroid cancer or a benign thyroid nodule (not recorded which). Some clones in this sample may be carry-over from other donors' samples. V usage is TRBV6-2 or TRBV6-3 and J usage is TRBJ2-2; D perhaps matches TRBD2 (5 bases). CDR3 sequence reads: CASTNPVTLSGEPFF. The CDR3 DNA follows: TGTGCCAGCACAAACCCTGTGACTTTGTCCGGGGAGCCGTTTTTT.